This record covers a single T cell receptor (beta chain). The antigen is not known. The repertoire was sequenced with immunoSEQ multiplex PCR; TCRdb's copy has only in-frame clones and lacks some. Of about 1.1 million clones in the sample, roughly 77% are singletons; the top ten hold over 0.8%. This sample was included in a study of shared clonotypes between healthy human individuals. Looking at the study overall: Donors had three CD4 naive, three CD4 memory, two CD8 naive and one CD8 memory plate apiece.

Findings and limits, study-wide: The study found lower generation probabilities in non-shared clonotypes than in those shared by all four donors.

Donors were healthy HIV-negative adults without recent acute infections or vaccinations. V was clipped by 7 bases and J by 2 bases; unmatched bases: 1. This CDR3 region has 13 residues. CDR1 and CDR2 from the germline V gene are LNHNV and YYDKDF (reference sequence). The source material was memory CD4+ T cells from PBMCs. Subset given: CD45RA-negative fraction. The source of this sequence is a man between 18 and 35 years old in good health. Some clones in this sample may be carry-over from other donors' samples. V usage is TRBV15 and J usage is TRBJ2-1, with 8 bases lining up with TRBD1. This CDR3 reads CATTQGAYNEQFF. The CDR3 bases are TGTGCCACCACACAGGGGGCCTACAATGAGCAGTTCTTC.